Only one count was recorded for the clone carrying this T cell receptor (beta chain). These data originate in a study of T cell changes during pregnancy in multiple sclerosis. Clones were read by immunoSEQ multiplex PCR, and TCRdb kept only the in-frame ones, dropping some. The sample lists roughly 110,000 clones; more than 85% were seen once. This sequence was found in a female donor with multiple sclerosis, enrolled in a pregnancy study. Sequenced material: peripheral blood, taken in the third trimester of pregnancy.

This CDR3 reads CASSETGRYGYTF. The CDR3 DNA reads TGTGCCAGCAGTGAGACAGGGAGGTATGGCTACACCTTC. The chain links TRBV27 to TRBJ1-2; 7 bases are a match to TRBD1. Trimming took 5 bases from V and 5 from J; bases not matched to a gene: 5. Germline CDR1 and CDR2: MNHEY and SMNVEV (reference sequence). This CDR3 region has 13 residues.